A selection of T cell receptor beta chains follows, all from one sample in a study of cytomegalovirus exposure and HLA in healthy donors. TCRdb's table, derived via immunoSEQ multiplex PCR, lists solely in-frame clones and lacks some. Of under 250,000 clones in the sample, approximately 85% are singletons; the top ten hold roughly 0.24%. The sequenced sample was PBMCs. The receptors stem from a girl under 10 years old in good health and CMV-seronegative. Both conserved end residues are part of each CDR3. D genes are given only for firm matches. Not every row has a clone size; where given, it reads once, few, many or a size class.

J: TRBJ2-5; V: TRBV12-5; D: -; size: few; CDR3: CASGSQQETQYF; DNA: TGTGCTAGTGGTTCACAGCAAGAGACCCAGTACTTC
J: TRBJ1-2; V: TRBV9; D: TRBD1; size: -; CDR3: CASSGPGTGDAQYGYTF; DNA: TGTGCCAGCAGCGGTCCCGGGACAGGGGACGCTCAGTATGGCTACACCTTC
J: TRBJ1-3; V: TRBV19; D: TRBD1; size: -; CDR3: CASSRDSGGGNTIYF; DNA: TGTGCCAGTAGCAGGGACAGTGGAGGCGGAAACACCATATATTTT
J: TRBJ2-2; V: TRBV6-1; D: -; size: -; CDR3: CASSEARLSGELFF; DNA: TGTGCCAGCAGTGAAGCGCGTCTTTCCGGGGAGCTGTTTTTT
J: TRBJ2-7; V: TRBV29-1; D: TRBD2; size: -; CDR3: CSVDGTSGNFYEQYF; DNA: TGCAGCGTTGATGGGACTAGCGGGAATTTCTACGAGCAGTACTTC
J: TRBJ2-7; V: TRBV13; D: -; size: -; CDR3: CASSSPRSYEQYF; DNA: TGTGCCAGCAGCTCGCCGAGATCCTACGAGCAGTACTTC
J: TRBJ2-4; V: TRBV27; D: TRBD2; size: -; CDR3: CASSLAGGKNIQYF; DNA: TGTGCCAGCAGTTTAGCGGGAGGCAAAAACATTCAGTACTTC
J: TRBJ1-2; V: TRBV7-2; D: -; size: -; CDR3: CASASSETDHNYGYTF; DNA: TGTGCCAGCGCCTCTTCCGAGACAGACCATAACTATGGCTACACCTTC
J: TRBJ1-1; V: TRBV2; D: -; size: -; CDR3: CASRGQFNTEAFF; DNA: TGTGCCAGCAGAGGACAGTTTAACACTGAAGCTTTCTTT
J: TRBJ2-5; V: TRBV19; D: TRBD1; size: once; CDR3: CASSISETGTGQYF; DNA: TGTGCCAGTAGTATATCCGAGACTGGGACAGGGCAGTACTTC
J: TRBJ1-6; V: TRBV30; D: -; size: once; CDR3: CAWRSGAGNSPLHF; DNA: TGTGCCTGGAGATCAGGGGCTGGGAATTCACCCCTCCACTTT
J: TRBJ2-1; V: TRBV5-1; D: TRBD1; size: -; CDR3: CASSLAWTGVGNEQFF; DNA: TGCGCCAGCAGCTTGGCCTGGACAGGGGTGGGGAATGAGCAGTTCTTC
J: TRBJ2-3; V: TRBV7-3; D: TRBD2; size: -; CDR3: CASSLTGGADTQYF; DNA: TGTGCCAGCAGCTTAACCGGGGGGGCAGATACGCAGTATTTT
J: TRBJ1-2; V: TRBV6-6; D: TRBD1; size: -; CDR3: CASRLLQGTNYGYTF; DNA: TGTGCCAGCAGACTCCTACAGGGGACTAACTATGGCTACACCTTC
J: TRBJ1-2; V: TRBV9; D: -; size: -; CDR3: CASSVQGYTF; DNA: TGTGCCAGCAGCGTCCAGGGCTACACCTTC
J: TRBJ2-1; V: TRBV5-1; D: TRBD2; size: -; CDR3: CASSLTLSGSSYNEQFF; DNA: TGCGCCAGCAGCTTGACCCTTAGCGGGAGCTCCTACAATGAGCAGTTCTTC
J: TRBJ2-4; V: TRBV11-2; D: TRBD1; size: -; CDR3: CASSRRQGSAKNIQYF; DNA: TGTGCCAGCAGCCGCCGACAGGGGTCAGCCAAAAACATTCAGTACTTC
J: TRBJ2-7; V: TRBV6-1; D: -; size: few; CDR3: CASNELASEQYF; DNA: TGTGCCAGCAATGAACTAGCATCCGAGCAGTACTTC
J: TRBJ2-3; V: TRBV10-1; D: -; size: once; CDR3: CASSGGNSSHTDTQYF; DNA: TGCGCCAGCAGTGGCGGGAATAGCTCACACACAGATACGCAGTATTTT
J: TRBJ1-2; V: TRBV7-9; D: -; size: -; CDR3: CASSLPTEGSGYTF; DNA: TGTGCCAGCAGCTTACCGACGGAGGGAAGTGGCTACACCTTC
J: TRBJ2-2; V: TRBV5-1; D: TRBD1; size: -; CDR3: CASSWAGTENTGELFF; DNA: TGCGCCAGCAGCTGGGCCGGGACAGAGAACACCGGGGAGCTGTTTTTT
J: TRBJ2-7; V: TRBV2; D: -; size: -; CDR3: CASRRGTYEQYF; DNA: TGTGCCAGCAGGAGGGGGACCTACGAGCAGTACTTC
J: TRBJ1-1; V: TRBV6-4; D: TRBD1; size: -; CDR3: CASRRQGNTEAFF; DNA: TGTGCCAGCAGACGACAGGGAAACACTGAAGCTTTCTTT
J: TRBJ2-7; V: TRBV18; D: TRBD2; size: once; CDR3: CASAGLAGALEQYF; DNA: TGTGCCAGCGCGGGACTAGCGGGGGCACTCGAGCAGTACTTC
J: TRBJ2-5; V: TRBV6-1; D: TRBD2; size: -; CDR3: CASSASGGQETQYF; DNA: TGTGCCAGCAGTGCTAGCGGGGGACAAGAGACCCAGTACTTC
J: TRBJ2-5; V: TRBV10-2; D: TRBD1; size: -; CDR3: CASSDPDRGSVETQYF; DNA: TGCGCCAGCAGTGACCCTGACAGGGGGAGTGTGGAGACCCAGTACTTC
J: TRBJ2-2; V: TRBV6-5; D: -; size: -; CDR3: CASSYPLTGELFF; DNA: TGTGCCAGCAGTTACCCCCTCACCGGGGAGCTGTTTTTT
J: TRBJ2-3; V: TRBV5-6; D: TRBD1; size: -; CDR3: CASSYGTGLSTDTQYF; DNA: TGTGCCAGCAGCTATGGGACAGGTTTGAGCACAGATACGCAGTATTTT
J: TRBJ1-4; V: TRBV4-2; D: -; size: -; CDR3: CASSQAKSGSNEKLFF; DNA: TGTGCCAGCAGCCAAGCGAAGTCAGGGTCGAATGAAAAACTGTTTTTT
J: TRBJ2-7; V: TRBV15; D: TRBD2; size: -; CDR3: CATSRVEGLAYEQYF; DNA: TGTGCCACCAGCAGAGTTGAAGGACTAGCCTACGAGCAGTACTTC
J: TRBJ2-3; V: TRBV5-1; D: -; size: once; CDR3: CASSLPAGLDSTDTQYF; DNA: TGCGCCAGCAGCTTGCCGGCCGGACTGGATAGCACAGATACGCAGTATTTT
J: TRBJ1-6; V: TRBV14; D: TRBD1; size: -; CDR3: CASTTGGSGGPLHF; DNA: TGTGCCAGCACAACAGGGGGGTCTGGGGGACCCCTCCACTTT
J: TRBJ2-7; V: TRBV10-2; D: -; size: -; CDR3: CASRAQVLYEQYF; DNA: TGCGCCAGCAGGGCACAGGTGCTCTACGAGCAGTACTTC
J: TRBJ2-2; V: TRBV4-1; D: TRBD2; size: -; CDR3: CASSQGRTSHLTGELFF; DNA: TGCGCCAGCAGCCAAGGTAGGACTAGCCACCTCACCGGGGAGCTGTTTTTT
J: TRBJ2-7; V: TRBV19; D: TRBD2; size: once; CDR3: CASSISSGGSYGQYF; DNA: TGTGCCAGTAGTATTAGTAGCGGGGGGTCCTACGGGCAGTACTTC
J: TRBJ2-3; V: TRBV30; D: -; size: -; CDR3: CAWSFQDGADTQYF; DNA: TGTGCCTGGAGTTTTCAGGACGGGGCAGATACGCAGTATTTT
J: TRBJ2-7; V: TRBV7-9; D: TRBD2; size: -; CDR3: CASREVSSGGDYEQYF; DNA: TGTGCCAGCAGGGAAGTTTCTAGCGGGGGGGATTACGAGCAGTACTTC
J: TRBJ2-7; V: TRBV5-4; D: -; size: -; CDR3: CASSLDRPPYEQYF; DNA: TGTGCCAGCAGCTTGGACAGGCCGCCTTACGAGCAGTACTTC
J: TRBJ2-3; V: TRBV19; D: TRBD2; size: -; CDR3: CASSKGTSGWSDTQYF; DNA: TGTGCCAGTAGTAAAGGGACTAGCGGGTGGTCAGATACGCAGTATTTT
J: TRBJ2-3; V: TRBV4-1; D: TRBD2; size: -; CDR3: CASSPPEGLAGVLTQYF; DNA: TGCGCCAGCAGCCCCCCCGAGGGGCTAGCGGGGGTTCTAACGCAGTATTTT
J: TRBJ2-1; V: TRBV9; D: -; size: -; CDR3: CASSVSDRFEQFF; DNA: TGTGCCAGCAGCGTTTCCGACAGGTTTGAGCAGTTCTTC
J: TRBJ2-2; V: TRBV6-1; D: TRBD1; size: few; CDR3: CASSARSSRDRVQHHGELFF; DNA: TGTGCCAGCAGTGCCCGATCCTCCCGGGACAGGGTCCAACATCACGGGGAGCTGTTTTTT
J: TRBJ1-1; V: TRBV6-5; D: -; size: few; CDR3: CASRKQNMNTEAFF; DNA: TGTGCCAGCCGCAAACAGAACATGAACACTGAAGCTTTCTTT
J: TRBJ2-7; V: TRBV10-3; D: TRBD2; size: once; CDR3: CAVSGTSSYEQYF; DNA: TGTGCCGTCTCCGGGACTAGCTCCTACGAGCAGTACTTC
J: TRBJ1-6; V: TRBV5-1; D: -; size: -; CDR3: CASRELQGTQVSPLYNSPLHF; DNA: TGCGCCAGCAGGGAGCTCCAGGGAACACAAGTTTCCCCTCTCTATAATTCACCCCTCCACTTT
J: TRBJ2-7; V: TRBV11-2; D: TRBD1; size: -; CDR3: CASSLAGTGREQYF; DNA: TGTGCCAGCAGCTTGGCTGGGACAGGGAGGGAGCAGTACTTC
J: TRBJ2-1; V: TRBV27; D: TRBD1; size: -; CDR3: CASSLATDRASYNEQFF; DNA: TGTGCCAGCAGTCTGGCTACCGACAGGGCCTCCTACAATGAGCAGTTCTTC
J: TRBJ2-7; V: TRBV6-4; D: -; size: -; CDR3: CASSDRTSFYEQCF; DNA: TGTGCCAGCAGTGACCGGACAAGCTTCTACGAGCAGTGCTTC
J: TRBJ2-7; V: TRBV5-4; D: TRBD2; size: -; CDR3: CASSRTSGSSDEQYF; DNA: TGTGCCAGCAGCCGGACTAGCGGGAGTTCAGACGAGCAGTACTTC
J: TRBJ2-2; V: TRBV4-2; D: -; size: -; CDR3: CASSQDGPFAPNTGELFF; DNA: TGTGCCAGCAGCCAAGATGGCCCGTTTGCCCCGAACACCGGGGAGCTGTTTTTT
J: TRBJ2-7; V: TRBV7-8; D: TRBD2; size: -; CDR3: CASSFAGGGEQYF; DNA: TGTGCCAGCAGCTTTGCGGGGGGCGGCGAGCAGTACTTC